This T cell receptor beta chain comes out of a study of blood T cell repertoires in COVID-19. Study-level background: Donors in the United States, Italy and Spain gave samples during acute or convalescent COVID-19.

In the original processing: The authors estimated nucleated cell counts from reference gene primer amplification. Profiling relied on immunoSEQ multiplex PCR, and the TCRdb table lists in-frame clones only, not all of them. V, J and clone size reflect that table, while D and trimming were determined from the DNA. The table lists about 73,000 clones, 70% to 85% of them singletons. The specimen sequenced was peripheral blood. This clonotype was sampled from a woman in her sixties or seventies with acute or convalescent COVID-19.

CDR3 in amino acids: CASSVTGDQETQYF. The CDR3 coding sequence is TGTGCCAGCAGCGTGACAGGGGACCAAGAGACCCAGTACTTC. The chain joins TRBV9 to TRBJ2-5; TRBD1 matches at 8 bases. CDR1 and CDR2 (germline): SGDLS, YYNGEE. Losses at the gene ends were 2 bases for V and 0 bases for J; bases not matched to a gene: 0. CDR3 length equals 14 residues. The variable domain in full, with the rest retrieved from reference TRBV9 and TRBJ2-5, is DSGVTQTPKHLITATGQRVTLRCSPRSGDLSVYWYQQSLDQGLQFLIQYYNGEERAKGNILERFSAQQFPDLHSELNLSSLELGDSALYFCASSVTGDQETQYFGPGTRLLVL.